This T cell receptor beta chain was captured in a study of T cell changes during pregnancy in multiple sclerosis. The protocol was immunoSEQ multiplex PCR, while the TCRdb copy is restricted to in-frame clones and leaves out a portion. The repertoire consists of some 100,000 clones, with over 85% occurring once and the leading ten covering around 1.2%. The CDR3 covers 14 residues. The germline V gene encodes CDR1 ENHRY and CDR2 SYGVKD. After removal of 6 bases from V and 7 bases from J, the junction contained 5 bases not matched to a gene. Sequences were derived from peripheral blood, sampled in the second trimester of pregnancy. The chain carries TRBV10-3 and TRBJ2-2, with 10 bases matching TRBD2. This clonotype was obtained from a female donor with multiple sclerosis, enrolled in a pregnancy study. The CDR3 DNA is TGTGCCATCAGGCTTAGCGGGGGGCACGGGGAGCTGTTTTTT. Translated: CAIRLSGGHGELFF.